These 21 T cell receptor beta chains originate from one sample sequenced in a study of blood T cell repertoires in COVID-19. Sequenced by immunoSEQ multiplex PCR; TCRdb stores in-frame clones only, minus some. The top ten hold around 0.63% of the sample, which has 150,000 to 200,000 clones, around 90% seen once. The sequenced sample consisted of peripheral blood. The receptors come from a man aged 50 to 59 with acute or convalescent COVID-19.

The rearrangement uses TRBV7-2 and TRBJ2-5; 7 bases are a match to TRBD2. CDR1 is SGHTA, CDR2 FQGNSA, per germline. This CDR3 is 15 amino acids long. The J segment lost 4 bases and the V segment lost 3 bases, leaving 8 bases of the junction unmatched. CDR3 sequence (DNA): TGTGCCAGCAGCTTTACGGGGGGACGTATAGAGACCCAGTACTTC. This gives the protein CASSFTGGRIETQYF.

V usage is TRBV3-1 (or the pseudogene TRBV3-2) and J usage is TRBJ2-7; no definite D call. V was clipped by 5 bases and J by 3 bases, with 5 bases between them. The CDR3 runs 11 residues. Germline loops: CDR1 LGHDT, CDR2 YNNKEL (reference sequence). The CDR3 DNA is TGTGCCAGCAGCTCCTACTACGAGCAGTACTTC. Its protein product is CASSSYYEQYF.

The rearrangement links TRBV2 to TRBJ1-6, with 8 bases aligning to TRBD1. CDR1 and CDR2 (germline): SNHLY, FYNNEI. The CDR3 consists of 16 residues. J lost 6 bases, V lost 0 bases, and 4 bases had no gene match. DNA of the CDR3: TGTGCCAGCAGTGAAGCGCTTGACAGGGGTAATTCACCCCTCCACTTT. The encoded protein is CASSEALDRGNSPLHF. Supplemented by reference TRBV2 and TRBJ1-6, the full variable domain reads EPEVTQTPSHQVTQMGQEVILRCVPISNHLYFYWYRQILGQKVEFLVSFYNNEISEKSEIFDDQFSVERPDGSNFTLKIRSTKLEDSAMYFCASSEALDRGNSPLHFGNGTRLTVT.

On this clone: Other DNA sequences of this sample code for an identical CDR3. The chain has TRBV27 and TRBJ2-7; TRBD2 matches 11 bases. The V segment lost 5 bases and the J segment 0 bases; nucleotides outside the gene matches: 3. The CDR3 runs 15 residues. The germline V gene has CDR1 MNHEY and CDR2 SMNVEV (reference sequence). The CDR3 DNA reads TGTGCCAGCAGTCCGGGGACTAGCGGCTCCTACGAGCAGTACTTC. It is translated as CASSPGTSGSYEQYF.

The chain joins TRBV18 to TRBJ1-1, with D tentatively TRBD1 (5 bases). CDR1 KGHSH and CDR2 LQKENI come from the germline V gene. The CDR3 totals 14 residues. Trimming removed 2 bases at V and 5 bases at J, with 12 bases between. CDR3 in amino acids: CASSPGAAPTEAFF. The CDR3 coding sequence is TGTGCCAGCTCACCAGGGGCCGCTCCTACTGAAGCTTTCTTT.

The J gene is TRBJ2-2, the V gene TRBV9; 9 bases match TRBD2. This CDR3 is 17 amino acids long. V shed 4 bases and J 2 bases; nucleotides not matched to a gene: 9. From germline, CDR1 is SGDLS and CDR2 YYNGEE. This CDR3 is CASSPLGTSSNTGELFF. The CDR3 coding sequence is TGTGCCAGCAGCCCCCTTGGGACTAGCTCCAACACCGGGGAGCTGTTTTTT.

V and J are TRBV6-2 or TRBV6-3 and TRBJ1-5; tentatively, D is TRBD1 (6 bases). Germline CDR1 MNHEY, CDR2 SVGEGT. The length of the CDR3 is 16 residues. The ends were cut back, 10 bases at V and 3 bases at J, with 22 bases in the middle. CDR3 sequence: CATSRGPTSPNQPQHF. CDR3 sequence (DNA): TGTGCCACCAGCAGGGGCCCAACTAGCCCCAATCAGCCCCAGCATTTT.

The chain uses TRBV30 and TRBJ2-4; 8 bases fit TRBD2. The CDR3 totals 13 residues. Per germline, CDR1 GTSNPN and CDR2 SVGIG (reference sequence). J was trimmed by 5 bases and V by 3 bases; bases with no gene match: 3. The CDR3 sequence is CAWSPGRENIQYF. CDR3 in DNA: TGTGCCTGGAGCCCCGGGAGGGAAAACATTCAGTACTTC. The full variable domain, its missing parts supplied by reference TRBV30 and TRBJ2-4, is SQTIHQWPATLVQPVGSPLSLECTVEGTSNPNLYWYRQAAGRGLQLLFYSVGIGQISSEVPQNLSASRPQDRQFILSSKKLLLSDSGFYLCAWSPGRENIQYFGAGTRLSVL.

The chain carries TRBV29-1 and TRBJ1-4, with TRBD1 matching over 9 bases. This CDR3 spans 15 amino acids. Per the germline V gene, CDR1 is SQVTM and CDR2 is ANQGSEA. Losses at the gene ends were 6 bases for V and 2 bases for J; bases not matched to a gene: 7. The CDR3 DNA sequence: TGCAGCGTGGGAACAGGGGGCCGCACTAATGAAAAACTGTTTTTT. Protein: CSVGTGGRTNEKLFF. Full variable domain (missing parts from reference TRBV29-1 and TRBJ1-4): SAVISQKPSRDICQRGTSLTIQCQVDSQVTMMFWYRQQPGQSLTLIATANQGSEATYESGFVIDKFPISRPNLTFSTLTVSNMSPEDSSIYLCSVGTGGRTNEKLFFGSGTQLSVL.

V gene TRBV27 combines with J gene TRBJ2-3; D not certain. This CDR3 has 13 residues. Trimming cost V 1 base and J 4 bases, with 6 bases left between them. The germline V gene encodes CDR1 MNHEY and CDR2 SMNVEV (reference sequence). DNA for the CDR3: TGTGCCAGCAGTTTATTTGCGGCAGATACGCAGTATTTT. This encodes CASSLFAADTQYF.

CDR3 DNA sequence: TGTGCCAGCAGCCCTGACAGGGGGGGAGGCTACACCTTC. Its translation: CASSPDRGGGYTF. This chain joins TRBV11-2 and TRBJ1-2; 9 nucleotides line up with TRBD1. CDR1 and CDR2 from the germline V gene are SGHAT and FQNNGV. The CDR3 loop spans 13 amino acids. The ends lost 5 bases at V and 8 bases at J; junction bases unmatched: 6.

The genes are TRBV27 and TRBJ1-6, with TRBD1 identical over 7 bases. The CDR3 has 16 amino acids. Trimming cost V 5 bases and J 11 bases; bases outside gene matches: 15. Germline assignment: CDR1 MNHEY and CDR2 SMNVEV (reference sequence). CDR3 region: CASSPFTAPGGPPLHF. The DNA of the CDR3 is TGTGCCAGCAGTCCCTTTACCGCACCAGGGGGACCACCCCTCCACTTT.

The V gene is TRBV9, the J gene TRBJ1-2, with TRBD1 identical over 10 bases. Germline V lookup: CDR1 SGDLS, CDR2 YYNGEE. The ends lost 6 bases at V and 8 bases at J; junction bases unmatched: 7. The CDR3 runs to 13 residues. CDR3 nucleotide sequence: TGTGCCAGCACCAGACAGGGGGCGGGCGGCTACACCTTC. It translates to CASTRQGAGGYTF.

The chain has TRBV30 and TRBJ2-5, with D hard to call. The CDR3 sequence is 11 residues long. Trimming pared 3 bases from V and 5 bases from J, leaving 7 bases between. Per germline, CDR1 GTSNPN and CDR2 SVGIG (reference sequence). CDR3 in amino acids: CAWSARETQYF. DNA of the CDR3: TGTGCCTGGAGCGCGAGGGAGACCCAGTACTTC.

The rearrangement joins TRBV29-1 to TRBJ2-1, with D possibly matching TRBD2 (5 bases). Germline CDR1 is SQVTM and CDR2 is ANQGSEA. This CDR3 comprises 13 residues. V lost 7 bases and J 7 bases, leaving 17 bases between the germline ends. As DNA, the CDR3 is TGCAGCGCCCTCGGGGTCAGACGAAATGAGCAGTTCTTC. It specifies CSALGVRRNEQFF.

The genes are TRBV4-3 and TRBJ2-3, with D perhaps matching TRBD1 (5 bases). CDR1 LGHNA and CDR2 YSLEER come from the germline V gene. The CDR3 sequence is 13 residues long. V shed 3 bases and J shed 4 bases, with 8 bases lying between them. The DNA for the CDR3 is TGCGCCAGCAGCCAGGGGCCCGCAGATACGCAGTATTTT. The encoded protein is CASSQGPADTQYF.

The CDR3: CASSFRGSGNTIYF. CDR3 sequence (DNA): TGTGCCAGCAGCTTTCGGGGCTCTGGAAACACCATATATTTT. The chain couples TRBV28 to TRBJ1-3, with D unclear. The CDR3 runs 14 residues. In germline, CDR1 is MDHEN, CDR2 SYDVKM. V gave up 6 bases and J gave up 0 bases, with 9 bases separating them.

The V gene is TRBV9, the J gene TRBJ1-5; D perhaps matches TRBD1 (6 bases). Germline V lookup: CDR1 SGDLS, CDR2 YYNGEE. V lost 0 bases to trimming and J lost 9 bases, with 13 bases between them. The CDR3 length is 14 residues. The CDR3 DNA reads TGTGCCAGCAGCGTAGATGGGGGGGCTAGGCCCCAGCATTTT. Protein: CASSVDGGARPQHF.

CDR3 nucleotides: TGTGCCAGCAGTTTGGGCGGGAGAAGGGGGTTTACGCAGTATTTT. Translated: CASSLGGRRGFTQYF. The V call is TRBV28, the J call TRBJ2-3; possible D gene TRBD2, 7 bases. The germline gives CDR1 MDHEN, CDR2 SYDVKM. Between the trimmed V and J ends, which lost 3 bases and 8 bases, there was a span of 18 bases. The CDR3 has 15 amino acids.

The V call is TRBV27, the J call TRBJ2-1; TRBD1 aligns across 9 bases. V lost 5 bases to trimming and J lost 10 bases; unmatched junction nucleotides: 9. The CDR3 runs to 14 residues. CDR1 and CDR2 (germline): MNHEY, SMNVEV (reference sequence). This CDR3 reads CASSQSRDRVEQFF. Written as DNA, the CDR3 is TGTGCCAGCAGTCAGTCCCGGGACAGGGTCGAGCAGTTCTTC.

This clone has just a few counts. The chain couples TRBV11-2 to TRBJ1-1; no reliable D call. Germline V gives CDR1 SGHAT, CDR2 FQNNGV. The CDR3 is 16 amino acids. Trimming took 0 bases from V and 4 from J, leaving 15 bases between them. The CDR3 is CASSLDWVGSGTEAFF. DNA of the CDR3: TGTGCCAGCAGCTTAGATTGGGTTGGTAGCGGCACTGAAGCTTTCTTT.